This entry lists 13 T cell receptor beta chains sequenced from one sample in a study of shared clonotypes between healthy human individuals. Profiled with immunoSEQ multiplex PCR; TCRdb holds only in-frame clones, not every one. Here the sample spans about 2.3 million clones, roughly 92% being singletons. The sample taken for sequencing was naive CD4+ T cells from PBMCs. Sample subset: CD45RA+ positively selected. Receptors originate from a man between 18 and 35 years old in good health. Some clones in this sample may be carry-over from other donors' samples.

The CDR3 DNA follows: TGTGCCAGCAAACAGGGCGACTATGGCTACACCTTC. This encodes CASKQGDYGYTF. The chain recombines TRBV6-5 with TRBJ1-2; D possibly corresponds to TRBD1 (6 bases). V was pared by 7 bases and J by 3 bases, with 9 bases between. This CDR3 contains 12 residues. The germline V gene has CDR1 MNHEY and CDR2 SVGAGI.

The chain employs TRBV7-2 and TRBJ2-5; D is uncertain. This CDR3 is 14 amino acids long. V was trimmed by 3 bases and J by 2 bases, leaving 10 bases between them. Germline V lookup: CDR1 SGHTA, CDR2 FQGNSA. The CDR3 sequence: CASSFATWQETQYF. DNA for the CDR3: TGTGCCAGCAGCTTTGCTACCTGGCAAGAGACCCAGTACTTC.

This chain joins TRBV10-1 and TRBJ2-3; D is perhaps TRBD2 (5 bases). Germline loops: CDR1 WNHNN, CDR2 SYGVQD (reference sequence). V lost 3 bases, J lost 6 bases, and 7 bases lay in between. The CDR3 covers 12 residues. The CDR3 region is CASSDWRDTQYF. The CDR3 coding sequence is TGCGCCAGCAGTGATTGGAGGGATACGCAGTATTTT.

This clone was recorded only once. V and J are TRBV6-5 and TRBJ1-3; D might be TRBD1 (6 bases). V was trimmed by 6 bases and J by 4 bases, leaving 7 bases between them. The CDR3 has 12 residues. CDR1 is MNHEY, CDR2 SVGAGI, per germline. DNA of the CDR3: TGTGCCAGCAGCGACAGGGGAAACACCATATATTTT. Encoded protein: CASSDRGNTIYF.

CDR3 protein: CASSQVLAGVNTGELFF. The CDR3 nucleotides are TGCGCCAGCAGCCAAGTACTAGCGGGAGTAAACACCGGGGAGCTGTTTTTT. J is TRBJ2-2 and V is TRBV4-1, with 11 bases fitting TRBD2. Trimming removed 1 base from V and 2 bases from J; junction bases left unmatched: 3. In germline, CDR1 is MGHRA, CDR2 YSYEKL. The CDR3 contains 17 residues.

The chain joins TRBV6-5 to TRBJ1-5; D gene ambiguous. The CDR3 consists of 15 residues. In germline, CDR1 is MNHEY, CDR2 SVGAGI. V was pared by 6 bases and J by 0 bases, with 12 bases between. The DNA of the CDR3 is TGTGCCAGCAGAGCATCAGGAGGTAGCAATCAGCCCCAGCATTTT. Amino acids: CASRASGGSNQPQHF.

The rearrangement uses TRBV30 and TRBJ2-7, with a possible D match to TRBD2 (6 bases). CDR3 length equals 15 residues. Trimming stripped 0 bases from V and 2 bases from J, with 14 bases between. Per the germline V gene, CDR1 is GTSNPN and CDR2 is SVGIG (reference sequence). The CDR3 sequence: CAWSVTERVTYEQYF. For the CDR3, the DNA is TGTGCCTGGAGTGTAACGGAGCGGGTGACCTACGAGCAGTACTTC.

As for this clone: One junction end does not reproduce the germline sequence, and a read error may be involved. The chain uses TRBV7-2 and TRBJ2-1; the match to TRBD2 covers 9 bases. The CDR3 sequence is 17 residues long. Germline V CDR1 and CDR2: SGHTA, FQGNSA. The CDR3 sequence is CASSPRLRTSENNERFF. The CDR3 DNA follows: TGTGCCAGCAGTCCCCGCCTGCGGACTAGCGAAAACAATGAGCGGTTCTTC.

The chain is built from TRBV6-5 and TRBJ2-6; possibly TRBD1 for D (5 bases). This CDR3 is built from 14 residues. V was clipped by 5 bases and J by 2 bases, with 7 bases between them. The germline gives CDR1 MNHEY, CDR2 SVGAGI. CDR3 in amino acids: CASSTGAGANVLTF. CDR3 sequence (DNA): TGTGCCAGCAGTACAGGTGCTGGGGCCAACGTCCTGACTTTC.

CDR3 DNA: TGTGCTAGTGGTTTGGGGCGGGAGCAGTTCTTC. Encoded protein: CASGLGREQFF. V and J are TRBV12-5 and TRBJ2-1; D is ambiguous. Germline CDR1 is LGHNT and CDR2 is FRNRAP. V was shortened by 1 base and J by 10 bases, with 5 bases between the two germline ends. There are 11 residues in the CDR3.

The chain uses TRBV6-1 and TRBJ1-2; D is unclear. Germline V CDR1 and CDR2: MNHNS, SASEGT. Trimming took 3 bases from V and 4 from J, leaving 24 bases between them. The CDR3 has 18 amino acids. The CDR3 nucleotides read TGTGCCAGCAGTGATCGCCCCCCAAGAGTGCGTGATTCCTATGGCTACACCTTC. This gives the protein CASSDRPPRVRDSYGYTF.

V usage is TRBV7-3 and J usage is TRBJ2-2; no clear D. Trimming cost V 5 bases and J 0 bases, with 10 bases left between them. This CDR3 has 15 amino acids. Germline CDR1 and CDR2: SGHTA and FQGTGA. The CDR3 reads CASSPTKTNTGELFF. The CDR3 DNA is TGTGCCAGCAGCCCTACAAAAACGAACACCGGGGAGCTGTTTTTT. The full variable domain, rest sourced from reference TRBV7-3 and TRBJ2-2, is GAGVSQTPSNKVTEKGKYVELRCDPISGHTALYWYRQSLGQGPEFLIYFQGTGAADDSGLPNDRFFAVRPEGSVSTLKIQRTERGDSAVYLCASSPTKTNTGELFFGEGSRLTVL.

Comment on this clone: Other nucleotide sequences from this sample produce the same CDR3. V usage is TRBV29-1 and J usage is TRBJ2-3; D is unclear. Between the trimmed V and J ends, which lost 6 bases and 1 base, there was a span of 8 bases. This CDR3 contains 12 residues. Germline V gene data show CDR1 as SQVTM and CDR2 as ANQGSEA. CDR3 sequence: CSVVQGTDTQYF. DNA for the CDR3: TGCAGCGTGGTTCAGGGCACAGATACGCAGTATTTT.